This TCR beta chain stems from a study of cytomegalovirus exposure and HLA in healthy donors. Study-wide findings and caveats: The analysis excluded some indistinguishable V segments, including TRBV6-2 and TRBV6-3.

All donors participated as healthy donors of bone marrow. A note on this clone: Its specificity is not known.

PCR involved 60 Vbeta and 13 Jbeta primers. Profiled with immunoSEQ multiplex PCR; TCRdb holds only in-frame clones, not every one. The data show 150,000 to 200,000 clones, about 90% seen once. Deletions cut 0 bases from V and 6 bases from J, with 7 bases between. The CDR3 consists of 13 residues. Germline V gene sequence: CDR1 SGHRS, CDR2 YFSETQ. The receptor was isolated from a boy aged 2 to 9 in good health and CMV-seronegative. The sequencing input was PBMCs. The gene calls are TRBV5-1 and TRBJ1-5; D gene ambiguous. The DNA of the CDR3 is TGCGCCAGCAGCTTGGTTTCCGGTCAGCCCCAGCATTTT. It yields the protein CASSLVSGQPQHF.